These 3 T cell receptor beta chains were sequenced from one sample in a study of blood T cell repertoires in COVID-19. The method was immunoSEQ multiplex PCR; TCRdb's version includes in-frame clones alone and lacks a portion of them. This sample has around 240,000 clones, with more than 80% found just once. Sequencing was performed on PBMCs or T cells enriched from blood (not recorded which). These receptors all come from a man aged 45-65 years who had been exposed to COVID-19.

The rearrangement links TRBV19 to TRBJ1-1, with 9 bases identical to TRBD1. CDR1 and CDR2 from the germline V gene are LNHDA and SQIVND (reference sequence). The CDR3 loop spans 13 amino acids. With V trimmed by 4 bases and J by 6 bases, 3 bases remained unmatched. The CDR3 loop is CASSRDREAEAFF. DNA of the CDR3: TGTGCCAGTAGTAGGGACAGGGAGGCTGAAGCTTTCTTT.

The chain links TRBV4-1 to TRBJ2-7, with 11 nucleotides matching TRBD2. The CDR3 is made up of 15 amino acids. V lost 3 bases and J lost 4; bases outside the gene matches: 5. Germline V CDR1 and CDR2: MGHRA, YSYEKL. The CDR3 nucleotides are TGCGCCAGCAGCCAGATAACTAGCGGGGGATACGAGCAGTACTTC. Protein: CASSQITSGGYEQYF.

CDR3 region: CAWSKGLATDTQYF. The DNA for the CDR3 is TGTGCCTGGAGTAAAGGGCTAGCAACAGATACGCAGTATTTT. The gene calls are TRBV30 and TRBJ2-3, with D possibly matching TRBD2 (5 bases). The CDR3 length is 14 residues. V dropped 2 bases and J dropped 3 bases, with 12 bases sitting between them. Germline lookup yields CDR1 GTSNPN and CDR2 SVGIG (reference sequence).